These 29 T cell receptor beta chains came from one sample sequenced in a study of beta chain features in type 1 diabetes (dated 2018 in TCRdb). The library was generated by the immunoSEQ multiplex PCR assay. The entire amount of isolated RNA was reverse transcribed using the High Capacity cDNA Reverse Transcription Kit, so the sequenced TCRB transcripts were expressed ones. This is the immuneACCESS table as TCRdb keeps it, with only in-frame sequences that have V and J called. A part of the clones is gone; compared with another copy, unresolved V genes explain less than half, and the rest is unexplained. The sample contains approximately 300,000 clones, roughly 11% of them found a single time. 0.015% of the sample lies in the top ten. The sample taken for sequencing was naive CD4+ T cells from blood. The cell subset or site label, read with the paper, signifies: true naive CD4+ T cells. The receptors originated from a woman aged 25 to 45 in good health.

In its sample, this clone was seen a few times. V gene TRBV25-1 combines with J gene TRBJ2-1; 7 nucleotides align to TRBD2. Per the germline V gene, CDR1 is MGHDK and CDR2 is SYGVNS. The CDR3 contains 15 residues. Trimming took 3 bases from V and 1 from J; bases not matched to a gene: 3. The CDR3, as DNA: TGTGCCAGCAGTGAGTCGGGAGGTTCCTACAATGAGCAGTTCTTC. Translation: CASSESGGSYNEQFF.

This clone was seen a few times. The rearrangement uses TRBV6-6 and TRBJ2-5; weak D call: TRBD2 (7 bases). Between the trimmed V and J ends, which lost 10 bases and 4 bases, there was a span of 19 bases. The CDR3 is 14 residues long. The V gene's germline CDR1 is MNHNY and CDR2 SVGAGI (reference sequence). The CDR3: CAIRLAEGGETQYF. The CDR3 bases are TGTGCCATCCGCCTAGCGGAAGGGGGAGAGACCCAGTACTTC.

This clone showed up just a few times. The V and J genes are TRBV30 and TRBJ2-2; 7 bases are shared with TRBD2. Germline V CDR1 and CDR2: GTSNPN, SVGIG (reference sequence). V lost 4 bases, J lost 7 bases, and 9 bases stayed unmatched. There are 14 residues in the CDR3. The CDR3 sequence: CAWIGRERIGELFF. Written as DNA, the CDR3 is TGTGCCTGGATCGGGCGGGAGCGGATCGGGGAGCTGTTTTTT. The complete variable domain, with remaining parts taken from reference TRBV30 and TRBJ2-2, reads SQTIHQWPATLVQPVGSPLSLECTVEGTSNPNLYWYRQAAGRGLQLLFYSVGIGQISSEVPQNLSASRPQDRQFILSSKKLLLSDSGFYLCAWIGRERIGELFFGEGSRLTVL.

Only a few counts were recorded for this clone. This rearrangement joins TRBV6-1 to TRBJ2-5; D is unclear. CDR1 and CDR2 from the germline V gene are MNHNS and SASEGT. The CDR3 covers 12 residues. Trimming removed 4 bases from V and 1 base from J, with 4 bases in between. CDR3 in DNA: TGTGCCAGCAGTGCCTCCCAAGAGACCCAGTACTTC. It specifies CASSASQETQYF.

This clone was seen a few times. This chain joins TRBV4-3 and TRBJ1-1; 10 bases are a match to TRBD1. CDR1 and CDR2 from the germline V gene are LGHNA and YSLEER. This CDR3 spans 12 amino acids. V dropped 4 bases and J dropped 11; count of bases not matched to a gene: 4. In nucleotides, the CDR3 is TGCGCCAGCAGCCGGGACAGGGGAGACGCTTTCTTT. Its protein is CASSRDRGDAFF.

The V and J genes are TRBV18 and TRBJ2-1; perhaps TRBD1 as D (7 bases). The CDR3 loop spans 16 amino acids. Trimming removed 2 bases at V and 0 bases at J, with 11 bases between. CDR1 KGHSH and CDR2 LQKENI come from the germline V gene. The CDR3 sequence: CASSPAGQSSYNEQFF. The CDR3 nucleotides are TGTGCCAGCTCACCAGCGGGACAGAGCTCCTACAATGAGCAGTTCTTC.

This chain joins TRBV18 and TRBJ1-2, with 12 bases aligning to TRBD1. Per germline, CDR1 KGHSH and CDR2 LQKENI. V dropped 3 bases and J dropped 8; count of bases not matched to a gene: 4. This CDR3 region has 14 residues. This chain's CDR3 is CASSPGQGAEGYTF. The CDR3, as DNA: TGTGCCAGCTCACCGGGACAGGGGGCGGAAGGCTACACCTTC.

This clone appeared a few times. The chain links TRBV15 to TRBJ1-2; the D gene is possibly TRBD1 (5 bases). The CDR3 covers 17 residues. Trimming stripped 0 bases from V and 7 bases from J, with 21 bases between. The V gene's germline CDR1 is LNHNV and CDR2 YYDKDF (reference sequence). The CDR3 nucleotides are TGTGCCACCAGCAGAGATCGGGGCTGGGGGGGAGATGGTGGCTACACCTTC. It codes for CATSRDRGWGGDGGYTF.

The genes are TRBV5-1 and TRBJ2-7; 8 positions agree with TRBD2. V lost 1 base, J lost 2 bases, and 5 bases stayed unmatched. CDR3 size: 15 residues. The V gene's germline CDR1 is SGHRS and CDR2 YFSETQ. In DNA, the CDR3 is TGCGCCAGCAGCTTGACTAGCGGCACACCCTACGAGCAGTACTTC. Translating gives CASSLTSGTPYEQYF.

The gene calls are TRBV18 and TRBJ2-1; 11 bases match TRBD2. The ends lost 0 bases at V and 6 bases at J; junction bases unmatched: 4. The CDR3 consists of 16 residues. Germline V gives CDR1 KGHSH, CDR2 LQKENI. CDR3: CASSPPSGRALNEQFF. The CDR3 nucleotides read TGTGCCAGCTCACCACCTAGCGGGAGGGCCCTCAATGAGCAGTTCTTC.

A word on this clone: Sequence at one end of the junction differs from germline and may be a read error. The chain recombines TRBV7-7 with TRBJ2-5; no clear D. The CDR3 length is 12 residues. Germline CDR1 and CDR2: SSHAT and FNYEAQ (reference sequence). Here the CDR3 DNA reads TGTGCTAGCAGCCAAACCCTCGGGACCCAGTACTTC. Encoded protein: CASSQTLGTQYF.

This clone was picked up a small number of times. The chain recombines TRBV9 with TRBJ1-2; TRBD1 is a possible D gene (5 bases). This CDR3 has 13 amino acids. V lost 3 bases and J lost 4, with 10 bases in between. CDR1 SGDLS and CDR2 YYNGEE come from the germline V gene. CDR3 protein: CASSASGGYGYTF. Here the CDR3 DNA reads TGTGCCAGCAGCGCCTCGGGGGGCTATGGCTACACCTTC.

This clone was found a few times. The rearrangement joins TRBV7-2 to TRBJ2-1; weak D call: TRBD1 (5 bases). This CDR3 has 14 amino acids. Germline lookup yields CDR1 SGHTA and CDR2 FQGNSA. Trimming left V 1 base short and J 5 bases short, with 9 bases between. The CDR3 coding sequence is TGTGCCAGCAGCTTAGGCCAGGGCCACAATGAGCAGTTCTTC. Protein sequence: CASSLGQGHNEQFF.

Worth noting for this clone: Other nucleotide sequences in the sample specify the same CDR3. This chain connects TRBV7-3 to TRBJ2-1; 12 positions match TRBD2. Germline trimming cut 4 bases from V and 3 bases from J; bases unmatched to any gene: 1. Germline lookup yields CDR1 SGHTA and CDR2 FQGTGA. The CDR3 consists of 15 residues. In DNA, the CDR3 is TGTGCCAGCAGCTCGACTAGCGGGAGCTACAATGAGCAGTTCTTC. It encodes CASSSTSGSYNEQFF.

This clone was observed a few times. The chain combines TRBV18 with TRBJ2-5, with D tentatively TRBD1 (5 bases). V lost 4 bases and J lost 3, with 15 bases in between. This CDR3 spans 15 amino acids. Germline-derived CDR1 and CDR2 are KGHSH and LQKENI. In nucleotides, the CDR3 is TGTGCCAGCTCACTGAACTGGACACCCGAAGAGACCCAGTACTTC. Encoded protein: CASSLNWTPEETQYF. Supplemented by reference TRBV18 and TRBJ2-5, the full variable domain reads NAGVMQNPRHLVRRRGQEARLRCSPMKGHSHVYWYRQLPEEGLKFMVYLQKENIIDESGMPKERFSAEFPKEGPSILRIQQVVRGDSAAYFCASSLNWTPEETQYFGPGTRLLVL.

This clone has more than one count but fewer than ten. V usage is TRBV5-6 and J usage is TRBJ2-7; 8 nucleotides line up with TRBD2. The CDR3 runs to 14 residues. CDR1 and CDR2 (germline): SGHDT, YYEEEE. The J segment lost 6 bases and the V segment lost 3 bases, leaving 8 bases of the junction unmatched. CDR3 sequence (DNA): TGTGCCAGCAGCTGGGGGACTAGTCTGGGCGAGCAGTACTTC. Translation gives CASSWGTSLGEQYF. The whole variable domain, filled in from reference TRBV5-6 and TRBJ2-7, reads DAGVTQSPTHLIKTRGQQVTLRCSPKSGHDTVSWYQQALGQGPQFIFQYYEEEERQRGNFPDRFSGHQFPNYSSELNVNALLLGDSALYLCASSWGTSLGEQYFGPGTRLTVT.

This sequence joins TRBV19 and TRBJ2-7; possibly TRBD2 for D (5 bases). The V and J ends lost 5 bases and 1 base respectively, with 9 bases between them. The CDR3 length is 13 residues. Germline-derived CDR1 and CDR2 are LNHDA and SQIVND (reference sequence). CDR3 sequence: CASSRSGSYEQYF. The CDR3 DNA is TGTGCCAGTAGTCGAAGCGGTTCCTACGAGCAGTACTTC.

The gene calls are TRBV28 and TRBJ2-1, with TRBD1 matching over 8 bases. This CDR3 region has 15 residues. J was trimmed by 6 bases and V by 8 bases; bases with no gene match: 12. Per the germline V gene, CDR1 is MDHEN and CDR2 is SYDVKM. The CDR3 DNA is TGTGCCAGCCCTCCGACAGGGGCAAAAGGCAATGAGCAGTTCTTC. Translating it yields CASPPTGAKGNEQFF.

This clone was observed a handful of times. The chain joins TRBV5-4 to TRBJ2-5; 7 positions match TRBD1. The germline gives CDR1 SGHNT, CDR2 YYREEE (reference sequence). V gave up 4 bases and J gave up 5 bases; unmatched junction bases: 8. The CDR3 runs to 14 residues. Here the CDR3 DNA reads TGTGCCAGCAGCAACACAGGGGATGAGGAGACCCAGTACTTC. Protein sequence: CASSNTGDEETQYF.

The chain uses TRBV13 and TRBJ1-1, with a possible D match to TRBD1 (5 bases). The germline V gene has CDR1 PRHDT and CDR2 FYEKMQ (reference sequence). This CDR3 comprises 14 residues. V was cut by 7 bases and J by 0 bases, with 12 bases left in between. CDR3 amino acids: CASNGGGLNTEAFF. In DNA form, the CDR3 reads TGTGCCAGCAACGGCGGGGGACTGAACACTGAAGCTTTCTTT.

This clone has just a few counts. V is TRBV5-1 and J is TRBJ2-7; 8 positions agree with TRBD1. Trimming cost V 3 bases and J 4 bases; bases outside gene matches: 9. The CDR3 is made up of 15 amino acids. Looked up from germline, CDR1 is SGHRS and CDR2 is YFSETQ. For the CDR3, the DNA is TGCGCCAGCAGCTCCGGACAGGGCGGATTTTACGAGCAGTACTTC. Translation: CASSSGQGGFYEQYF.

The V gene is TRBV11-2, the J gene TRBJ2-3; TRBD2 is a possible D gene (7 bases). CDR1 is SGHAT and CDR2 is FQNNGV in the germline V gene. With 3 bases removed from V and 1 base from J, the gap between germline ends came to 8 bases. The CDR3 loop spans 14 amino acids. The CDR3 sequence: CASSFGGRTDTQYF. The CDR3, as DNA: TGTGCCAGCAGCTTCGGGGGGCGCACAGATACGCAGTATTTT.

This clone was counted a few times. The chain is built from TRBV7-2 and TRBJ1-5; D might be TRBD1 (6 bases). V dropped 4 bases and J dropped 6 bases, with 10 bases sitting between them. The CDR3 spans 13 residues. Germline CDR1 reads SGHTA; CDR2 reads FQGNSA. The CDR3, as DNA: TGTGCCAGCAGCTCACAGGGTACTCAGCCCCAGCATTTT. It encodes CASSSQGTQPQHF.

This clone was observed a handful of times. V and J are TRBV28 and TRBJ2-7; TRBD2 is a possible D gene (6 bases). The CDR3 totals 13 residues. Trimming stripped 7 bases from V and 1 base from J, with 11 bases between. The germline V gene encodes CDR1 MDHEN and CDR2 SYDVKM. The CDR3 reads CASIGTSSYEQYF. In DNA, the CDR3 is TGTGCCAGCATCGGGACTTCTTCCTACGAGCAGTACTTC.

This clone was observed a handful of times. This chain connects TRBV28 to TRBJ2-5, with a tentative D call TRBD2 (6 bases). The CDR3 is 13 residues long. Germline V gene lookup returns CDR1 MDHEN and CDR2 SYDVKM. V was clipped by 5 bases and J by 2 bases, with 9 bases between them. The CDR3 DNA is TGTGCCAGCAGTAAGGGGACTCAAGAGACCCAGTACTTC. It yields the protein CASSKGTQETQYF.

This clone was seen a handful of times. The V gene is TRBV7-3, the J gene TRBJ2-1; 9 bases are a match to TRBD2. J gave up 4 bases and V 2 bases, and 3 bases lay outside the gene matches. The CDR3 is made up of 15 amino acids. Germline V lookup: CDR1 SGHTA, CDR2 FQGTGA. The CDR3 sequence is CASSLLAGEYNEQFF. The CDR3 DNA sequence: TGTGCCAGCAGCTTATTAGCGGGAGAGTACAATGAGCAGTTCTTC.

V and J are TRBV28 and TRBJ2-1, with TRBD1 as a possible D gene (5 bases). The CDR3 is 13 residues long. The germline V and J ends were trimmed by 6 bases and 5 bases, with 11 bases remaining between them. Germline V gives CDR1 MDHEN, CDR2 SYDVKM. For the CDR3, the DNA is TGTGCCAGCAGCTCTGGACAACACAATGAGCAGTTCTTC. Translated: CASSSGQHNEQFF.

Only a few counts were recorded for this clone. The chain couples TRBV5-1 to TRBJ2-3; 8 positions match TRBD1. The CDR3 covers 14 residues. V shed 5 bases, J shed 3 bases, and the junction held 5 bases outside the gene matches. The V gene's germline CDR1 is SGHRS and CDR2 YFSETQ. CDR3 sequence: CASSTRQGTDTQYF. The CDR3 coding sequence is TGCGCCAGCAGTACCAGACAGGGGACAGATACGCAGTATTTT.

The rearrangement joins TRBV14 to TRBJ2-2; D perhaps matches TRBD2 (6 bases). Germline V gives CDR1 SGHDN, CDR2 FVKESK. This CDR3 is 15 amino acids long. V was clipped by 4 bases and J by 10 bases, with 19 bases between them. The CDR3 is CASSPVQWGEAELFF. CDR3 coding DNA: TGTGCCAGCAGCCCAGTGCAGTGGGGGGAAGCGGAGCTGTTTTTT.